Sequencing of this T cell receptor (beta chain) was carried out in a study of T cell clonality in common variable immunodeficiency. Study conclusions and caveats: In common variable immunodeficiency, TCR beta chains reportedly carried fewer deletions and N-nucleotide insertions.

Some clones are missing from TCRdb's copy, which holds only in-frame ones; the method was immunoSEQ multiplex PCR. Listed for the sample are roughly 9,900 clones, none seen a single time. Germline assignment: CDR1 MNHEY and CDR2 SVGEGT. After removal of 6 bases from V and 5 bases from J, the junction contained 7 bases not matched to a gene. The CDR3 contains 16 residues. This clone was counted only a few times. No antigen is known for it. The read is 3 residues too short to cover the CDR3 end, so that end is filled in from the germline J gene. This clonotype originated in a human donor with common variable immunodeficiency. The sample was peripheral blood mononuclear cells. This sequence joins TRBV6-2 or TRBV6-3 and TRBJ2-1, with 13 bases that match TRBD2. The sequenced part of the CDR3 DNA is TGTGCCAGCAGCCAAACTAGCGGGAGGGTCAACAATGAG. Amino acids: CASSQTSGRVNNE. The full-length CDR3 reads as CASSQTSGRVNNEQFF.